The rows below give T cell receptor beta chains drawn from one sample of a study of cytomegalovirus exposure and HLA in healthy donors. The assay was immunoSEQ multiplex PCR, and TCRdb's table has in-frame clones only and misses some. This sample has about 200,000 clones, with about two thirds found just once. Input material: PBMCs. These receptors all stem from a man aged 35 to 55 in good health and CMV-seropositive. CDR3s include the opening cysteine and the closing phenylalanine or tryptophan. A D gene is named only where the DNA matches it firmly. Clone size is stated in some rows and not others, as once, few, many or a class when expanded.

clone_size d_call j_call v_call cdr3_aa cdr3_nt
NA NA TRBJ2-7 TRBV5-1 CASSLVGGPYEQYF TGCGCCAGCAGCTTGGTCGGGGGGCCCTACGAGCAGTACTTC
NA NA TRBJ2-7 TRBV6-6 CASKDGSSYEQYF TGTGCCAGCAAGGACGGGAGCTCCTACGAGCAGTACTTC
NA NA TRBJ1-1 TRBV4-1 CASSQDDGGTAAFF TGCGCCAGCAGCCAAGACGACGGGGGTACGGCAGCTTTCTTT
NA NA TRBJ1-1 TRBV23-1 CASSPPRHPKYTEAFF TGCGCCAGCAGTCCGCCCCGACATCCGAAATACACTGAAGCTTTCTTT
few TRBD2 TRBJ2-3 TRBV19 CASSIGGRGVDTQYF TGTGCCAGTAGTATAGGCGGGAGGGGGGTCGATACGCAGTATTTT
NA NA TRBJ1-6 TRBV2 CATGTDELGGTPLHF TGTGCCACCGGGACCGACGAGCTCGGGGGAACACCCCTCCACTTT
few NA TRBJ1-5 TRBV7-2 CASSQLPGPQPQHF TGTGCCAGCAGCCAACTCCCAGGTCCTCAGCCCCAGCATTTT
few TRBD1 TRBJ1-1 TRBV5-1 CASSFGDDRALRSAEAFF TGCGCCAGCAGCTTCGGAGACGACAGGGCGCTCCGGTCCGCTGAAGCTTTCTTT
NA NA TRBJ1-6 TRBV11-2 CASSRLQGYSSPLHF TGTGCCAGCAGCCGTTTACAGGGATACAGTTCACCCCTCCACTTT
NA NA TRBJ2-7 TRBV5-4 CASSWETYEQYF TGTGCCAGCAGCTGGGAGACCTACGAGCAGTACTTC
NA TRBD2 TRBJ2-3 TRBV7-2 CASSLARRTSGIADTQYF TGTGCCAGCAGCTTAGCGCGACGAACTAGCGGGATTGCAGATACGCAGTATTTT
NA NA TRBJ2-3 TRBV4-1 CASSQELRGARSDTQYF TGCGCCAGCAGCCAAGAACTCCGGGGGGCCCGTTCGGATACGCAGTATTTT
once TRBD1 TRBJ2-1 TRBV11-1 CASSLRDRDGNEQFF TGTGCCAGCAGCCTGCGGGACAGGGACGGCAATGAGCAGTTCTTC
NA TRBD2 TRBJ2-2 TRBV27 CASSPTAGALGGELFF TGTGCCAGCAGTCCTACAGCGGGGGCCCTAGGCGGGGAGCTGTTTTTT
NA NA TRBJ1-3 TRBV7-6 CASSPSSGNTIYF TGTGCCAGCAGCCCCTCCTCTGGAAACACCATATATTTT
NA TRBD1 TRBJ1-2 TRBV5-6 CASSEGQVRLYGYTF TGTGCCAGCAGCGAGGGACAGGTTAGACTCTATGGCTACACCTTC
NA NA TRBJ2-7 TRBV11-1 CASSSGTWTYEQYF TGTGCCAGCAGCTCCGGGACATGGACCTACGAGCAGTACTTC
NA TRBD1 TRBJ2-3 TRBV5-6 CASSLGTASTDTQYF TGTGCCAGCAGCCTGGGGACAGCTAGCACAGATACGCAGTATTTT
few NA TRBJ1-1 TRBV6-6 CASNEGNTEAFF TGTGCCAGCAATGAGGGAAACACTGAAGCTTTCTTT
NA NA TRBJ1-1 TRBV7-2 CASSLETRTEAFF TGTGCCAGCAGCTTAGAAACCAGGACTGAAGCTTTCTTT
NA NA TRBJ1-6 TRBV2 CASTRGSYNSPLHF TGTGCCAGCACGCGGGGGTCCTATAATTCACCCCTCCACTTT
NA TRBD1 TRBJ2-7 TRBV7-2 CASTPSGTGIYEQYF TGTGCCAGCACCCCCTCCGGGACAGGGATCTACGAGCAGTACTTC
NA NA TRBJ1-4 TRBV5-1 CASSLLAGATNEKLFF TGCGCCAGCAGCTTGTTGGCCGGGGCAACTAATGAAAAACTGTTTTTT
NA NA TRBJ2-5 TRBV5-6 CASSLGARETQYF TGTGCCAGCAGCTTGGGGGCACGAGAGACCCAGTACTTC
NA NA TRBJ1-6 TRBV6-5 CASSFDHQGTSPLHF TGTGCCAGCAGTTTCGACCACCAGGGGACATCACCCCTCCACTTT
NA TRBD2 TRBJ2-7 TRBV5-6 CASSWGGLGSYEQYF TGTGCCAGCAGCTGGGGGGGACTGGGCTCCTACGAGCAGTACTTC
once NA TRBJ2-5 TRBV11-2 CASSQNSQETQYF TGTGCCAGCAGCCAAAACAGCCAAGAGACCCAGTACTTC
NA TRBD1 TRBJ2-3 TRBV5-1 CASSPQGASTDTQYF TGCGCCAGCAGCCCACAGGGGGCGTCTACAGATACGCAGTATTTT
NA NA TRBJ2-7 TRBV9 CASSLQAGYEQYF TGTGCCAGCAGCCTTCAGGCGGGATACGAGCAGTACTTC
NA NA TRBJ2-2 TRBV5-6 CASSSLATGELFF TGTGCCAGCAGCTCTCTCGCGACCGGGGAGCTGTTTTTT
NA TRBD2 TRBJ2-3 TRBV4-1 CASSPSRVAGGLSAYF TGCGCCAGCAGCCCGTCAAGGGTAGCGGGGGGCCTCTCCGCGTATTTT
once NA TRBJ2-7 TRBV11-3 CASSLEGGREQYF TGTGCCAGCAGCTTAGAGGGAGGTCGGGAGCAGTACTTC
NA TRBD1 TRBJ1-1 TRBV6-5 CASSRTGDTEAFF TGTGCCAGCAGCCGTACAGGGGACACTGAAGCTTTCTTT
NA NA TRBJ1-5 TRBV6-1 CASITQGFGNQPQHF TGTGCCAGCATTACCCAGGGTTTTGGCAATCAGCCCCAGCATTTT
NA NA TRBJ2-3 TRBV2 CASSDPLGADTQYF TGTGCCAGCAGTGACCCGCTCGGTGCAGATACGCAGTATTTT
few NA TRBJ1-6 TRBV19 CASTIGYNSPLHF TGTGCCAGTACTATCGGGTATAATTCACCCCTCCACTTT
NA NA TRBJ2-7 TRBV5-6 CASSLMGGYEQYF TGTGCCAGCAGCTTGATGGGGGGCTACGAGCAGTACTTC
few TRBD1 TRBJ2-7 TRBV2 CASSTDRGPYEQYF TGTGCCAGCAGTACCGACAGGGGCCCCTACGAGCAGTACTTC
NA TRBD2 TRBJ2-3 TRBV7-8 CASSSSTSDGTDTQYF TGTGCCAGCAGCTCATCGACTAGCGACGGCACAGATACGCAGTATTTT
few NA TRBJ2-2 TRBV7-6 CASSLARVSGYDTGELFF TGTGCCAGCAGCTTAGCGCGGGTTTCAGGTTACGACACCGGGGAGCTGTTTTTT
NA NA TRBJ1-5 TRBV7-9 CASSLGVNGPQHF TGTGCCAGCAGCTTAGGCGTAAATGGGCCCCAGCATTTT
NA NA TRBJ1-1 TRBV6-1 CASSGRGGSNTEAFF TGTGCCAGCAGTGGAAGGGGGGGTTCAAACACTGAAGCTTTCTTT
few NA TRBJ2-7 TRBV4-1 CASSQWGQTAGANYEQYF TGCGCCAGCAGCCAATGGGGACAAACGGCGGGGGCAAACTACGAGCAGTACTTC
NA NA TRBJ1-1 TRBV6-1 CASSGRGQALDGWKNTEAFF TGTGCCAGCAGTGGGCGGGGGCAGGCTTTAGACGGGTGGAAGAACACTGAAGCTTTCTTT
few NA TRBJ1-2 TRBV28 CASRPQGYGYTF TGTGCCAGCAGGCCTCAGGGTTACGGCTACACCTTC
NA NA TRBJ2-7 TRBV28 CASSLGGNLNEQYF TGTGCCAGCAGTTTAGGAGGGAATCTCAACGAGCAGTACTTC
NA NA TRBJ1-2 TRBV6-5 CASSLGLPSYGYTF TGTGCCAGCAGTTTGGGGCTACCCTCCTATGGCTACACCTTC
once TRBD2 TRBJ2-3 TRBV27 CASKRGGVTDTQYF TGTGCCAGCAAACGGGGGGGTGTCACAGATACGCAGTATTTT
NA NA TRBJ2-5 TRBV10-3 CAIRAPGGSEETQYF TGTGCCATCAGAGCCCCGGGGGGCTCAGAGGAGACCCAGTACTTC
NA TRBD2 TRBJ2-3 TRBV4-3 CASSQEYPGGGTDTQYF TGCGCCAGCAGCCAAGAATATCCGGGGGGAGGCACAGATACGCAGTATTTT
few TRBD2 TRBJ2-5 TRBV6-1 CASLQAGGSGTQYF TGTGCCAGCCTCCAAGCGGGGGGCTCCGGGACCCAGTACTTC